The 22 T cell receptor beta chains below all came from one sample that was sequenced in a study of blood T cell repertoires in COVID-19. TCRdb's copy holds only in-frame clones and misses some; the assay was immunoSEQ multiplex PCR. Of some 83,000 clones listed, about 83% are singletons. The sequenced sample consisted of peripheral blood. The receptors were gathered from a man aged 45-65 years with active COVID-19.

This clone appeared a single time. This chain uses TRBV19 with TRBJ2-2; TRBD2 matches 9 bases. Trimming removed 7 bases from V and 8 bases from J; junction bases left unmatched: 11. The CDR3 sequence is 15 residues long. The V gene's germline CDR1 is LNHDA and CDR2 SQIVND (reference sequence). CDR3 sequence reads: CASTGTSLVRGELFF. CDR3 DNA sequence: TGTGCCAGTACCGGGACTAGCCTCGTCAGGGGGGAGCTGTTTTTT.

This clone has a single count. The chain recombines TRBV5-1 with TRBJ2-1; 8 bases match TRBD1. The CDR3 is 15 residues long. Trimming took 3 bases from V and 3 from J; bases not matched to a gene: 5. Germline V gives CDR1 SGHRS, CDR2 YFSETQ. The CDR3: CASSSRDRRYNEQFF. The CDR3 DNA is TGCGCCAGCAGCTCCCGGGACAGGCGCTACAATGAGCAGTTCTTC. The full variable domain, rest sourced from reference TRBV5-1 and TRBJ2-1, is KAGVTQTPRYLIKTRGQQVTLSCSPISGHRSVSWYQQTPGQGLQFLFEYFSETQRNKGNFPGRFSGRQFSNSRSEMNVSTLELGDSALYLCASSSRDRRYNEQFFGPGTRLTVL.

The V gene is TRBV11-2, the J gene TRBJ1-1; D possibly corresponds to TRBD1 (5 bases). There are 13 residues in the CDR3. Germline V lookup: CDR1 SGHAT, CDR2 FQNNGV. As DNA, the CDR3 is TGTGCAACGGGGCGGGGAATGAACACTGAAGCTTTCTTT. Protein product: CATGRGMNTEAFF.

The CDR3 DNA sequence: TGCGCCAGCAGCTTTCAGAGCAGGGCTGAGACCCAGTACTTC. It is translated as CASSFQSRAETQYF. The gene calls are TRBV5-1 and TRBJ2-5; D possibly corresponds to TRBD1 (5 bases). CDR3 size: 14 residues. CDR1 and CDR2 from the germline V gene are SGHRS and YFSETQ. With 2 bases removed from V and 5 bases from J, the gap between germline ends came to 13 bases.

The rearrangement uses TRBV12-3 or TRBV12-4 and TRBJ2-3; D call uncertain. V gave up 5 bases and J gave up 5 bases, with 8 bases separating them. The CDR3 totals 12 residues. As DNA, the CDR3 is TGTGCCAGCAGTCCTTCCCGAGATACGCAGTATTTT. This sequence encodes CASSPSRDTQYF.

V and J are TRBV6-6 and TRBJ2-1; 8 nucleotides match TRBD1. CDR1 and CDR2 (germline): MNHNY, SVGAGI (reference sequence). The V segment lost 7 bases and the J segment 1 base; nucleotides outside the gene matches: 6. The CDR3 sequence is 15 residues long. The CDR3 region is CASTYGDRSYNEQFF. CDR3 DNA: TGTGCCAGCACCTACGGGGACAGGTCCTACAATGAGCAGTTCTTC.

This sequence joins TRBV7-9 and TRBJ1-1; 8 bases line up with TRBD1. The CDR3 length is 15 residues. Germline CDR1 reads SEHNR; CDR2 reads FQNEAQ (reference sequence). V lost 7 bases and J lost 0; bases outside the gene matches: 7. The DNA for the CDR3 is TGTGCCAGCATCAAGGACAGGGCCATGAACACTGAAGCTTTCTTT. This translates into CASIKDRAMNTEAFF.

V gene TRBV11-2 combines with J gene TRBJ1-6; TRBD1 aligns across 10 bases. The junction had 13 bases not matched to a gene; V was cut back by 4 bases and J by 7 bases. Germline CDR1 is SGHAT and CDR2 is FQNNGV. The CDR3 is 18 amino acids. In DNA form, the CDR3 reads TGTGCCAGCAGCTCACTCCGACAGGGGGCGAACTCCAATTCACCCCTCCACTTT. Its protein is CASSSLRQGANSNSPLHF.

This clone was picked up one time. The chain carries TRBV5-4 and TRBJ2-5, with D possibly matching TRBD2 (5 bases). V lost 0 bases, J lost 4 bases, and 13 bases lay in between. The CDR3 runs to 15 residues. The V gene's germline CDR1 is SGHNT and CDR2 YYREEE (reference sequence). The CDR3, as DNA: TGTGCCAGCAGCTTGGAATCTCGGACTCGAGAGACCCAGTACTTC. Translating it yields CASSLESRTRETQYF.

CDR3 in amino acids: CASSHSGPRTDTQYF. The CDR3 region has the DNA TGTGCCAGCAGTCACAGCGGACCGCGCACAGATACGCAGTATTTT. V is TRBV28 and J is TRBJ2-3; maybe TRBD2 (5 bases). CDR1 and CDR2 from the germline V gene are MDHEN and SYDVKM. The CDR3 has 15 residues. V was clipped by 5 bases and J by 1 base, with 13 bases between them.

This chain links TRBV5-1 with TRBJ2-7; TRBD1 agrees at 8 bases. The germline CDR1 and CDR2 sequences are SGHRS and YFSETQ. The V gene end was trimmed by 0 bases and the J gene end by 4 bases; junction bases not matched to a gene: 6. The CDR3 loop spans 15 amino acids. The CDR3 loop is CASSLDQGASYEQYF. The CDR3 region has the DNA TGCGCCAGCAGCTTGGACCAGGGGGCCTCGTACGAGCAGTACTTC.

The rearrangement uses TRBV6-6 and TRBJ1-1; D is possibly TRBD1 (6 bases). CDR1 is MNHNY and CDR2 is SVGAGI in the germline V gene (reference sequence). V was pared by 2 bases and J by 4 bases, with 11 bases between. This CDR3 region has 14 residues. Here the CDR3 reads CASSYEGVRTEAFF. The CDR3 coding sequence is TGTGCCAGCAGTTACGAGGGGGTGCGCACTGAAGCTTTCTTT.

The V call is TRBV5-6, the J call TRBJ2-7, with D tentatively TRBD1 (6 bases). The V end lost 0 bases, the J end lost 1 base, and 8 bases lay between the germline ends. Germline lookup yields CDR1 SGHDT and CDR2 YYEEEE. CDR3 size: 14 residues. CDR3 nucleotide sequence: TGTGCCAGCAGCTTGGCAGGACAGTCCTACGAGCAGTACTTC. Its translation: CASSLAGQSYEQYF.

V usage is TRBV5-6 and J usage is TRBJ2-1; D not certain. The germline CDR1 and CDR2 sequences are SGHDT and YYEEEE. Trimming removed 2 bases from V and 8 bases from J, with 14 bases in between. The CDR3 extends over 14 amino acids. CDR3: CASSFSVNSYEQFF. CDR3 coding DNA: TGTGCCAGCAGCTTTTCGGTTAACTCTTATGAGCAGTTCTTC.

The V call is TRBV19, the J call TRBJ2-5; 10 positions match TRBD1. The CDR3 contains 16 residues. V was pared by 5 bases and J by 4 bases, with 10 bases of the junction left unmatched. In germline, CDR1 is LNHDA, CDR2 SQIVND (reference sequence). CDR3 bases: TGTGCCAGTAGTTTATACCGGGACAGGGGTTTAGAGACCCAGTACTTC. Translation: CASSLYRDRGLETQYF.

The chain links TRBV30 to TRBJ1-1; 8 bases line up with TRBD1. CDR3 length equals 13 residues. V dropped 8 bases and J dropped 4; count of bases not matched to a gene: 9. CDR1 is GTSNPN and CDR2 is SVGIG in the germline V gene (reference sequence). As DNA, the CDR3 is TGTGCCGGACAAAGAACAGGGGGCACTGAAGCTTTCTTT. It yields the protein CAGQRTGGTEAFF.

The V gene is TRBV5-1, the J gene TRBJ2-1; 11 positions match TRBD2. CDR3 size: 15 residues. Germline V gives CDR1 SGHRS, CDR2 YFSETQ. J was trimmed by 6 bases and V by 0 bases; bases with no gene match: 2. CDR3 in DNA: TGCGCCAGCAGCTTGGTGACTAGCGGGGTCAATGAGCAGTTCTTC. Amino acids: CASSLVTSGVNEQFF.

The V gene is TRBV4-2, the J gene TRBJ2-7; 7 nucleotides align to TRBD1. The CDR3 is 15 amino acids. Germline CDR1 and CDR2: LGHNA and YNFKEQ. V dropped 1 base and J dropped 1; count of bases not matched to a gene: 4. CDR3 loop: CASSQGGQQSYEQYF. The CDR3 nucleotides are TGTGCCAGCAGCCAAGGGGGACAGCAATCCTACGAGCAGTACTTC.

The chain joins TRBV4-1 to TRBJ1-1; 7 bases match TRBD1. This CDR3 has 15 amino acids. With V trimmed by 1 base and J by 6 bases, 8 bases remained unmatched. The germline gives CDR1 MGHRA, CDR2 YSYEKL. This chain's CDR3 is CASSQGRLGGAEAFF. Here the CDR3 DNA reads TGCGCCAGCAGCCAAGGGCGTCTAGGGGGCGCTGAAGCTTTCTTT.

V is TRBV27 and J is TRBJ2-3; 10 nucleotides match TRBD2. This CDR3 has 18 amino acids. Trimming at V came to 2 bases and at J to 1 base, leaving 9 bases not matched to a gene. Germline assignment: CDR1 MNHEY and CDR2 SMNVEV (reference sequence). The CDR3 loop reads CASSLLAGDHPGTDTQYF. The CDR3 coding sequence is TGTGCCAGCAGTTTACTAGCGGGGGACCATCCGGGCACAGATACGCAGTATTTT.

The chain uses TRBV4-2 and TRBJ2-2; D uncertain. This CDR3 has 15 residues. CDR1 LGHNA and CDR2 YNFKEQ come from the germline V gene. The V gene lost 2 bases and the J gene lost 0 bases, with 7 bases spanning the gap. CDR3 protein: CASSQPTTNTGELFF. Written as DNA, the CDR3 is TGTGCCAGCAGCCAACCCACAACGAACACCGGGGAGCTGTTTTTT.

J is TRBJ2-5 and V is TRBV4-1; 7 positions match TRBD2. Germline CDR1 MGHRA, CDR2 YSYEKL. V shed 1 base and J 3 bases; nucleotides not matched to a gene: 8. The CDR3 is made up of 16 amino acids. CDR3 sequence: CASSQAWASGEETQYF. CDR3 bases: TGCGCCAGCAGCCAAGCCTGGGCTAGCGGAGAAGAGACCCAGTACTTC.